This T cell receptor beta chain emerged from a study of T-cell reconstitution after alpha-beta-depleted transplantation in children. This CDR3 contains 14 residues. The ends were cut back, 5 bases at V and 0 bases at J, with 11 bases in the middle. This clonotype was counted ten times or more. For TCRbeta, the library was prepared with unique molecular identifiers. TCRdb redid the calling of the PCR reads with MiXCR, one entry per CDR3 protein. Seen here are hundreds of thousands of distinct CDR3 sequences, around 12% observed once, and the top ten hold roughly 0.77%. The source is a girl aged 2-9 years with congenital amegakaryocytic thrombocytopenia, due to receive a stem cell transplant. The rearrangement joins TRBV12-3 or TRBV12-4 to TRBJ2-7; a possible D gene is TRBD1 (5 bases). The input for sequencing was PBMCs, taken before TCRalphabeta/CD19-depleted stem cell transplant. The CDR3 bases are TGTGCCAGCAGTCCCGACAGCCGCTCCTACGAGCAGTACTTC. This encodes CASSPDSRSYEQYF.